A selection of T cell receptor beta chains follows, all from one sample in a study of T cell responses to AZD1222 COVID-19 vaccine. Only in-frame clones appear in the TCRdb table, and some are missing; sequencing was by immunoSEQ multiplex PCR. The sample has roughly 130,000 clones, roughly 88% seen once. Sequencing was performed on peripheral blood, taken on day 0 of AZD1222 vaccination. The receptors here all came from an adult in good health. Both conserved end residues are part of each CDR3. The D gene is left open where the match is weak. The size entry is marked missing in some rows and otherwise reads once, few, many or a size class.

D	size	J	V	CDR3	DNA
TRBD2	-	TRBJ2-5	TRBV27	CASSLIGRGNQETQYF	TGTGCCAGCAGTTTAATCGGGAGGGGGAACCAAGAGACCCAGTACTTC
-	-	TRBJ2-4	TRBV4-3	CASSQGTAIQEDIQYF	TGCGCCAGCAGCCAAGGGACAGCAATCCAGGAGGACATTCAGTACTTC
-	-	TRBJ2-7	TRBV7-7	CASSSNQGYEQYF	TGTGCCAGCAGCTCCAACCAGGGTTACGAGCAGTACTTC
TRBD1	-	TRBJ1-1	TRBV27	CASSPGPGQWENTEAFF	TGTGCCAGCAGTCCCGGACCGGGACAGTGGGAGAACACTGAAGCTTTCTTT
-	few	TRBJ1-1	TRBV6-5	CASSYNEGNTEAFF	TGTGCCAGCAGTTACAACGAAGGGAACACTGAAGCTTTCTTT
TRBD2	-	TRBJ2-2	TRBV3-1/TRBV3-2	CASSQVGRGVAGELFF	TGTGCCAGCAGCCAAGTCGGGCGGGGGGTCGCCGGGGAGCTGTTTTTT
TRBD2	-	TRBJ2-7	TRBV7-2	CASSLARTSGYEQYF	TGTGCCAGCAGCTTAGCCCGGACTAGCGGCTACGAGCAGTACTTC
-	-	TRBJ1-1	TRBV7-5	CVRSLARVAADSPLHTEAFF	TGTGTCAGAAGCTTAGCGAGGGTCGCAGCAGATTCTCCGTTGCACACTGAAGCTTTCTTT
-	-	TRBJ1-4	TRBV20-1	CSASSVGGNEKLFF	TGCAGTGCTAGTTCGGTAGGGGGGAATGAAAAACTGTTTTTT
-	-	TRBJ2-6	TRBV11-2	CASSRNRAGLTGANVLTF	TGTGCCAGCAGCCGCAACCGGGCAGGTCTTACTGGGGCCAACGTCCTGACTTTC